This note documents a single T cell receptor beta chain sequence. The antigen is not known. CDR3 length equals 15 residues. CDR1 and CDR2 (germline): DFQATT, SNEGSKA (reference sequence). V shed 5 bases and J 8 bases; nucleotides not matched to a gene: 16. A second PCR of about 7 to 12 cycles used a sample-barcoded 5' primer and a J-beta primer mix. TCRdb re-called the 5' RACE reads with MiXCR, one entry per CDR3 protein. The sample carries fewer than 2,000,000 distinct CDR3 sequences, roughly 30% recorded once. The record originates from a study of blood T cells in healthy people across ages. Findings and caveats of the study: Per million T cells, TCR beta diversity dropped roughly linearly as age increased. The diversity estimates, figures obtained from one million T cells, were considered underestimates. Unsorted PBMCs blocked a conclusive comparison of naive and antigen-experienced cells.

RNA extraction gave at least 5 micrograms of total RNA per sample. This chain links TRBV20-1 with TRBJ1-2, with 8 bases aligning to TRBD1. The sequence came from a woman aged 25 to 45 in good health. Source material: blood. The CDR3 protein is CSAWGSDRVGDGYTF. In DNA, the CDR3 is TGCAGTGCTTGGGGTTCGGACAGGGTGGGGGACGGCTACACCTTC.